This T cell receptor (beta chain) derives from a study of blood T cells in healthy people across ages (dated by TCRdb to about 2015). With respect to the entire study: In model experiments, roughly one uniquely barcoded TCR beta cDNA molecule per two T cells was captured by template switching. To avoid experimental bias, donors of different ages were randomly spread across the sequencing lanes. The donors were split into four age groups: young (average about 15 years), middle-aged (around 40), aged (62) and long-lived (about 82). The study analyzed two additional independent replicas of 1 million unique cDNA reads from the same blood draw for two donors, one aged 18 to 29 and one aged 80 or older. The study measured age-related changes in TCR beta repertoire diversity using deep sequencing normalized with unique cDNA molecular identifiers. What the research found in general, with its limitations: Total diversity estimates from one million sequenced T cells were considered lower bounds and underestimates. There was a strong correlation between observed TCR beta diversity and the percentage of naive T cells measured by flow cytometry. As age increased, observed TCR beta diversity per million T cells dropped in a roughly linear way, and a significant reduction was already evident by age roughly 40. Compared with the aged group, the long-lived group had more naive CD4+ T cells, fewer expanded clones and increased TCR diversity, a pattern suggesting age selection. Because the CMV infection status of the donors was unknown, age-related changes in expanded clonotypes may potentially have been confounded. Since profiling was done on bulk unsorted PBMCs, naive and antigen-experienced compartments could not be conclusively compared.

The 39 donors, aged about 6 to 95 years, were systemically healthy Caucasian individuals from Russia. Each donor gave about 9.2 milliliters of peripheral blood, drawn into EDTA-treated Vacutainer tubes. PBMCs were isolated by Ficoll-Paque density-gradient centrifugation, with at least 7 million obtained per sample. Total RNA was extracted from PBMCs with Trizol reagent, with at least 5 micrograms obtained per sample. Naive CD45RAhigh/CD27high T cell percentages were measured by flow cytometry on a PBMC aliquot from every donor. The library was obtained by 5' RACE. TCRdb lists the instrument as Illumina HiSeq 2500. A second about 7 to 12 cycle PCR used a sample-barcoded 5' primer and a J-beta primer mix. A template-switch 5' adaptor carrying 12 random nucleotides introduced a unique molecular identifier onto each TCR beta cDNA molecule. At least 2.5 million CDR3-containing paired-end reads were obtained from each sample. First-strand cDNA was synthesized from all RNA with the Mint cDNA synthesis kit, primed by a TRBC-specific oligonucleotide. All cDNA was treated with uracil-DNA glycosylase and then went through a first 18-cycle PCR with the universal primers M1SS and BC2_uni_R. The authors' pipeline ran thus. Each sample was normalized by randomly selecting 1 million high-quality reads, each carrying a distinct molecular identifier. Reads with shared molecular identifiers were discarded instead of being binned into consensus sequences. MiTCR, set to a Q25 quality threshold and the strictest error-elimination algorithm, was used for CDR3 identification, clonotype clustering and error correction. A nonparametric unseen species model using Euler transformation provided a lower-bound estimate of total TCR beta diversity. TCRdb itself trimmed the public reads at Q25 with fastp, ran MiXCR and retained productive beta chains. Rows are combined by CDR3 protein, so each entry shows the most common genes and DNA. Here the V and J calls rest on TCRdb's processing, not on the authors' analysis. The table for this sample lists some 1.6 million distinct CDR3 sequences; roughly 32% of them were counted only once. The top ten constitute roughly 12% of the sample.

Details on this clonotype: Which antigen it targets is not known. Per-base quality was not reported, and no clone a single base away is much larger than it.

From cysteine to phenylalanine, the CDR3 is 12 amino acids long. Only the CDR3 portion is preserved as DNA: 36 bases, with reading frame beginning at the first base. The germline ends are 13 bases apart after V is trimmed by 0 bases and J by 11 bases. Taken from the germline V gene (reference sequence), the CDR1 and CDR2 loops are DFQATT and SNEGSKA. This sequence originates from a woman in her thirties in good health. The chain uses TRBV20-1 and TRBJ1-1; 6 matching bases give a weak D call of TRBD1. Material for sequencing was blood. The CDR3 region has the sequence CSARDGTRIAFF. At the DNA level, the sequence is TGCAGTGCTAGAGATGGGACAAGGATCGCTTTCTTT.